This entry is about one T cell receptor (beta chain). The antigen remains unidentified. This sample is drawn from a study of T cell responses to AZD1222 COVID-19 vaccine. The protocol was immunoSEQ multiplex PCR, while the TCRdb copy is restricted to in-frame clones and leaves out a portion. Among 110,000 or so clones listed, approximately 90% were seen once. The V end was cut by 1 base, the J end by 5 bases, with 10 bases between. This CDR3 region has 14 residues. The germline V gene has CDR1 LGHDT and CDR2 YNNKEL (reference sequence). Study conclusions and caveats: Donors were largely white British and mainly female; clonal diversity was possibly underestimated. Of spike-specific TCRs, nearly half reportedly target regions left unmutated in variants. Two doses of AZD1222 preceded a rise in Spike-specific TCR breadth and depth.

V is TRBV3-1 (or the pseudogene TRBV3-2) and J is TRBJ2-3; D uncertain. The clonotype was recovered from an adult in good health. The sample consisted of peripheral blood, taken on day 0 of AZD1222 vaccination. The CDR3 nucleotides read TGTGCCAGCAGCCAAGGCGGATGGGTAGATACGCAGTATTTT. This codes for CASSQGGWVDTQYF.